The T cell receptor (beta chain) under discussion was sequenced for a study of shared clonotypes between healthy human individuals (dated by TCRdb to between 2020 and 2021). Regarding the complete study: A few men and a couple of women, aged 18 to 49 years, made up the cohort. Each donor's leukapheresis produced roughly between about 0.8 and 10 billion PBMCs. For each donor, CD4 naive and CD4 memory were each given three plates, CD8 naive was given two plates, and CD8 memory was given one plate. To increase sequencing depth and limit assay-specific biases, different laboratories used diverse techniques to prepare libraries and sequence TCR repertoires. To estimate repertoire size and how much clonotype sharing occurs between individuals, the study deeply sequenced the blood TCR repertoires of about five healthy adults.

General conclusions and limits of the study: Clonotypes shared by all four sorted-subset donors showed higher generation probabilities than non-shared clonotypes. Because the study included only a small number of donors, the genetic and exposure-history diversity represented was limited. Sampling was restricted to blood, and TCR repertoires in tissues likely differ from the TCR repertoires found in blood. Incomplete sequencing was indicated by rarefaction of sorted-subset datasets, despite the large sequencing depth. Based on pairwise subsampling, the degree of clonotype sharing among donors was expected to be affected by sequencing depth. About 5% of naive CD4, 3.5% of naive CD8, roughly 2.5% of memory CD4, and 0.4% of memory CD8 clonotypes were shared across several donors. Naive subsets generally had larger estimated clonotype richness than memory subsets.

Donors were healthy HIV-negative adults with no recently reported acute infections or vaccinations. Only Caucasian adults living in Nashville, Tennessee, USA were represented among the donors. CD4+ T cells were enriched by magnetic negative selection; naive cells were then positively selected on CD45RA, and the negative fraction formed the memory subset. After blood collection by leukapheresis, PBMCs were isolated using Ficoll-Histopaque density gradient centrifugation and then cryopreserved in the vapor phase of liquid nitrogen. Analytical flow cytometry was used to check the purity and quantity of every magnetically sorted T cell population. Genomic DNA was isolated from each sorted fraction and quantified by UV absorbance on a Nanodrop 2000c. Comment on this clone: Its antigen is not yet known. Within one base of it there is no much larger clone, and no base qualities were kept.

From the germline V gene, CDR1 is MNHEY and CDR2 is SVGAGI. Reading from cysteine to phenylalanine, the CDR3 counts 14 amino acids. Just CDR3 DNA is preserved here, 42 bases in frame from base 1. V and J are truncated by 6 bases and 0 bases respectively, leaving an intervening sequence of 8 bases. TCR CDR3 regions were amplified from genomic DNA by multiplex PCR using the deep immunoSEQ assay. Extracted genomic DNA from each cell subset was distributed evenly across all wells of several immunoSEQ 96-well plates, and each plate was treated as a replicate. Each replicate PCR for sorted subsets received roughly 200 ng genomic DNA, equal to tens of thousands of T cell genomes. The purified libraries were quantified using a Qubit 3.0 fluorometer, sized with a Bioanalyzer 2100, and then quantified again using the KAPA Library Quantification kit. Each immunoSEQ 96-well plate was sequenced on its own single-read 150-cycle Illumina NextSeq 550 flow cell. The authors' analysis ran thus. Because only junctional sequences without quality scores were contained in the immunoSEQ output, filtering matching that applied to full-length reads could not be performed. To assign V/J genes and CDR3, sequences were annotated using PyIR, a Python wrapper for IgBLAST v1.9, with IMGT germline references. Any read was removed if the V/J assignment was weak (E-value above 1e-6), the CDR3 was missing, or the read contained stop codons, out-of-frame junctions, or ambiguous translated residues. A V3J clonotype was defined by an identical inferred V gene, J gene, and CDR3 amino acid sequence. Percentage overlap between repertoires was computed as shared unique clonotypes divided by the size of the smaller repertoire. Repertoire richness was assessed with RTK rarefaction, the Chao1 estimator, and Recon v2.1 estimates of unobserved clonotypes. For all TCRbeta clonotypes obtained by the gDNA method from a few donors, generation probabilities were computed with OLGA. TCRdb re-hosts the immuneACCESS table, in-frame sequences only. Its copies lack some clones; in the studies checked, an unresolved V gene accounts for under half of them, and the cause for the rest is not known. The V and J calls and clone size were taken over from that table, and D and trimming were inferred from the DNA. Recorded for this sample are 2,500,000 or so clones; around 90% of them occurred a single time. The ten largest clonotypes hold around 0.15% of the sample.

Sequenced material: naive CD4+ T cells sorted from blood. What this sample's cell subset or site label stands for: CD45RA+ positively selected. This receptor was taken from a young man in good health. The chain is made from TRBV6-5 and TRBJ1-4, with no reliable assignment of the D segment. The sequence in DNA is TGTGCCAGCAGGATGGATACAACTAATGAAAAACTGTTTTTT. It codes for CASRMDTTNEKLFF.